Below are 18 T cell receptor beta chains sequenced from a single sample in a study of technical replicates of blood from a few donors. Assay: immunoSEQ multiplex PCR; the TCRdb copy retains only in-frame clones and omits some. This sample has about 73,000 clones, with 90% to 95% found just once. Source material: T cells isolated from PBMCs. Receptors were obtained from a human donor in good health.

The chain couples TRBV6-5 to TRBJ1-5; 8 bases are a match to TRBD1. With V trimmed by 4 bases and J by 3 bases, 2 bases remained unmatched. Per germline, CDR1 MNHEY and CDR2 SVGAGI. CDR3 size: 14 residues. CDR3 loop: CASSWDRTNQPQHF. In nucleotides, the CDR3 is TGTGCCAGCAGTTGGGACAGGACCAATCAGCCCCAGCATTTT.

The CDR3 DNA follows: TGTGCCAGCACCCCGCTACAGGGGAGAAACACCATATATTTT. Protein: CASTPLQGRNTIYF. The gene calls are TRBV7-9 and TRBJ1-3; 7 bases are a match to TRBD1. Germline trimming cut 7 bases from V and 5 bases from J; bases unmatched to any gene: 8. CDR1 is SEHNR and CDR2 is FQNEAQ in the germline V gene (reference sequence). The CDR3 spans 14 residues.

As DNA, the CDR3 is TGTGCCAGCAGCCAAGTATACAGGGGGCGGGATACGCAGTATTTT. It codes for CASSQVYRGRDTQYF. This chain connects TRBV14 to TRBJ2-3; TRBD1 aligns across 9 bases. The germline CDR1 and CDR2 sequences are SGHDN and FVKESK. The ends lost 1 base at V and 6 bases at J; junction bases unmatched: 5. This CDR3 spans 15 amino acids.

The V gene is TRBV29-1, the J gene TRBJ2-5; TRBD1 matches 8 bases. V gave up 8 bases and J gave up 7 bases; unmatched junction bases: 6. This CDR3 comprises 11 residues. Germline CDR1 and CDR2: SQVTM and ANQGSEA. This CDR3 is CSPRQGLTQYF. The CDR3 DNA reads TGCAGCCCCAGACAGGGGTTGACCCAGTACTTC.

The chain employs TRBV29-1 and TRBJ1-1, with a weak D call TRBD1 (5 bases). CDR1 is SQVTM and CDR2 is ANQGSEA in the germline V gene. V lost 7 bases and J lost 1, with 13 bases in between. The CDR3 runs to 13 residues. In DNA form, the CDR3 reads TGCAGCGCAAAACGGGGGGGGAACACTGAAGCTTTCTTT. Translation: CSAKRGGNTEAFF.

The chain recombines TRBV7-9 with TRBJ2-7, with TRBD1 matching 8 bases. The germline V gene has CDR1 SEHNR and CDR2 FQNEAQ (reference sequence). V lost 2 bases, J lost 1 base, and 10 bases stayed unmatched. The CDR3 is 17 amino acids. CDR3 nucleotides: TGTGCCAGCAGCTTAAGGGGAGACAGGGGAATTTCCTACGAGCAGTACTTC. This sequence encodes CASSLRGDRGISYEQYF.

This chain links TRBV19 with TRBJ2-1, with TRBD1 matching 7 bases. Trimming at V came to 6 bases and at J to 9 bases, leaving 14 bases not matched to a gene. Germline CDR1 and CDR2: LNHDA and SQIVND (reference sequence). The CDR3 loop spans 15 amino acids. The DNA for the CDR3 is TGTGCCAGTAGGTTCCGGGACAGCGGAAGGGTTGAGCAGTTCTTC. Translated: CASRFRDSGRVEQFF.

The chain recombines TRBV7-6 with TRBJ2-1; 12 bases map to TRBD2. V lost 5 bases, J lost 0 bases, and 5 bases stayed unmatched. The CDR3 is 17 residues long. Germline CDR1 is SGHVS and CDR2 is FNYEAQ. In DNA form, the CDR3 reads TGTGCCAGCAGCGTTCTAGCGGGGGGGAGCTCCTACAATGAGCAGTTCTTC. This sequence encodes CASSVLAGGSSYNEQFF. The variable domain in full, with the rest retrieved from reference TRBV7-6 and TRBJ2-1, is GAGVSQSPRYKVTKRGQDVALRCDPISGHVSLYWYRQALGQGPEFLTYFNYEAQQDKSGLPNDRFSAERPEGSISTLTIQRTEQRDSAMYRCASSVLAGGSSYNEQFFGPGTRLTVL.

This rearrangement joins TRBV19 to TRBJ2-1; tentatively, D is TRBD1 (5 bases). V was shortened by 9 bases and J by 3 bases, with 15 bases between the two germline ends. The CDR3 contains 14 residues. Germline CDR1 is LNHDA and CDR2 is SQIVND (reference sequence). In DNA form, the CDR3 reads TGTGCCAGCACAGTAGGACAAATCTACAATGAGCAGTTCTTC. Translation: CASTVGQIYNEQFF.

The chain has TRBV5-4 and TRBJ2-2; possibly TRBD2 for D (6 bases). The V gene's germline CDR1 is SGHNT and CDR2 YYREEE (reference sequence). The V end lost 0 bases, the J end lost 1 base, and 7 bases lay between the germline ends. This CDR3 spans 15 amino acids. CDR3 DNA sequence: TGTGCCAGCAGCTTGGAAGCGGGGAACACCGGGGAGCTGTTTTTT. Translated, it gives CASSLEAGNTGELFF.

V usage is TRBV11-3 and J usage is TRBJ1-1; 7 nucleotides align to TRBD1. V was clipped by 2 bases and J by 2 bases; unmatched bases: 8. Germline V gene lookup returns CDR1 SGHNT and CDR2 YENEEA. The length of the CDR3 is 16 residues. The CDR3 sequence: CASSLRTTGLNTEAFF. The DNA for the CDR3 is TGTGCCAGCAGCTTAAGAACGACAGGGCTTAACACTGAAGCTTTCTTT.

The chain has TRBV4-2 and TRBJ2-7; 14 nucleotides match TRBD2. Trimming took 3 bases from V and 4 from J; bases not matched to a gene: 8. The CDR3 extends over 17 amino acids. CDR1 and CDR2 from the germline V gene are LGHNA and YNFKEQ. In nucleotides, the CDR3 is TGTGCCAGCAGCCAGGGGACTAGCGGGAGCATCCTTTACGAGCAGTACTTC. Amino acids: CASSQGTSGSILYEQYF.

The V call is TRBV10-2, the J call TRBJ2-5, with 11 bases fitting TRBD2. CDR1 and CDR2 (germline): WSHSY, SAAADI. J lost 4 bases, V lost 4 bases, and 5 bases had no gene match. The CDR3 has 15 amino acids. Here the CDR3 DNA reads TGCGCCAGCAGTGGAGTAGCGGGAGGGGTAGAGACCCAGTACTTC. It translates to CASSGVAGGVETQYF.

J is TRBJ2-7 and V is TRBV11-2; 10 bases match TRBD1. CDR3 length: 15 amino acids. Trimming at V came to 2 bases and at J to 1 base, leaving 2 bases not matched to a gene. CDR1 SGHAT and CDR2 FQNNGV come from the germline V gene. CDR3 sequence: CASSLRDRGSYEQYF. The DNA for the CDR3 is TGTGCCAGCAGCTTAAGGGACAGGGGATCCTACGAGCAGTACTTC.

The CDR3 DNA is TGCGCCAGCAGCTTGGCGGCTAGCGGGGGCGCAGATACGCAGTATTTT. Protein sequence: CASSLAASGGADTQYF. This chain links TRBV5-1 with TRBJ2-3; 10 positions agree with TRBD2. J was trimmed by 4 bases and V by 0 bases; bases with no gene match: 5. The CDR3 contains 16 residues. Germline V gene lookup returns CDR1 SGHRS and CDR2 YFSETQ.

Here the CDR3 reads CASSPSPGEKFRSSGNTIYF. CDR3 DNA: TGTGCCAGCAGTCCCTCCCCCGGGGAAAAATTCCGTAGCTCTGGAAACACCATATATTTT. The chain uses TRBV27 and TRBJ1-3; the D is unclear. V lost 5 bases, J lost 0 bases, and 26 bases lay in between. The CDR3 has 20 residues. Germline CDR1 MNHEY, CDR2 SMNVEV (reference sequence).

The chain couples TRBV5-1 to TRBJ2-7; D gene ambiguous. The CDR3 spans 14 residues. In germline, CDR1 is SGHRS, CDR2 YFSETQ. Trimming took off 6 bases at V and 2 bases at J, with 15 bases between the two ends. The CDR3 loop reads CASTAATPTYEQYF. The CDR3, as DNA: TGCGCCAGCACCGCTGCGACACCTACCTACGAGCAGTACTTC.

J is TRBJ2-7 and V is TRBV6-1, with 8 bases lining up with TRBD2. Trimming cost V 2 bases and J 10 bases; bases outside gene matches: 10. The CDR3 covers 14 residues. The germline V gene has CDR1 MNHNS and CDR2 SASEGT. The CDR3 loop reads CASSESGGKLRQYF. CDR3 nucleotides: TGTGCCAGCAGTGAAAGCGGGGGAAAATTAAGACAGTACTTC.